Listed below are T cell receptor beta chains from one sample, sequenced in a study of beta chain features in type 1 diabetes. Clones were sequenced by immunoSEQ multiplex PCR, and TCRdb holds only the in-frame ones, with some missing. The sample contains around 120,000 clones, 17% of which appear only once. The sequenced sample consisted of central memory CD4+ T cells from blood. The receptors come from a man between 18 and 35 years old with type 1 diabetes. Both conserved end residues are part of each CDR3. The D gene is left open where the match is weak. Size tells how often a clone was seen (once, few, many) or the class of an expanded clone, and some rows leave it out.

D gene,clone size,V gene,J gene,CDR3 protein,CDR3 DNA
NA,NA,TRBV30,TRBJ2-1,CAWRQPSSYNEQFF,TGTGCCTGGAGACAGCCGAGCTCCTACAATGAGCAGTTCTTC
TRBD1,NA,TRBV7-2,TRBJ1-4,CASSRGQANEKLFF,TGTGCCAGCAGCAGGGGACAGGCCAATGAAAAACTGTTTTTT
TRBD2,once,TRBV15,TRBJ2-1,CATSLGAAGTSGRNEQFF,TGTGCCACCAGCCTCGGGGCCGCCGGGACTAGCGGGAGAAATGAGCAGTTCTTC
TRBD2,NA,TRBV4-2,TRBJ2-2,CASSGRWTSYTGELFF,TGTGCCAGCAGCGGTCGCTGGACTAGCTATACCGGGGAGCTGTTTTTT
NA,NA,TRBV7-2,TRBJ2-7,CASSPGWGSLSYEQYF,TGTGCCAGCAGCCCAGGTTGGGGGTCGTTGAGTTACGAGCAGTACTTC
NA,NA,TRBV7-3,TRBJ1-1,CASSLGAGMFSEAFF,TGTGCCAGCAGCCTTGGGGCAGGGATGTTCTCCGAAGCTTTCTTT
NA,few,TRBV30,TRBJ1-1,CAWIQGVRAFF,TGTGCCTGGATCCAGGGTGTGCGGGCTTTCTTT
NA,many,TRBV4-2,TRBJ1-1,CASSQVDRRNTEAFF,TGTGCCAGCAGCCAAGTCGACAGGAGGAACACTGAAGCTTTCTTT
NA,few,TRBV29-1,TRBJ1-1,CSVRGGETEAFF,TGCAGCGTCAGAGGGGGGGAGACTGAAGCTTTCTTT
TRBD1,few,TRBV5-6,TRBJ2-1,CASSRIGTGPHNEQFF,TGTGCCAGCAGCAGAATAGGGACAGGCCCCCACAATGAGCAGTTCTTC
NA,NA,TRBV7-6,TRBJ2-1,CASSPGNEQFF,TGTGCCAGCAGCCCAGGGAATGAGCAGTTCTTC
TRBD1,NA,TRBV29-1,TRBJ2-5,CSVVQGAGETQYF,TGCAGCGTTGTCCAGGGGGCGGGGGAGACCCAGTACTTC
NA,NA,TRBV2,TRBJ1-2,CASIGSSPLGDYGYTF,TGTGCCAGCATTGGATCCAGTCCTCTGGGGGACTATGGCTACACCTTC
NA,few,TRBV5-1,TRBJ2-3,CASSLVRDTQYF,TGCGCCAGCAGCTTGGTCCGGGATACGCAGTATTTT
NA,few,TRBV10-3,TRBJ2-7,CAISARAVRDHYEQYF,TGTGCCATCAGTGCTAGGGCGGTGCGGGACCACTACGAGCAGTACTTC
TRBD2,few,TRBV5-1,TRBJ2-1,CASSSQTSGPNEQFF,TGCGCCAGCAGCTCCCAGACTAGCGGCCCTAATGAGCAGTTCTTC
TRBD2,NA,TRBV14,TRBJ2-3,CASSQDLLLAGVSDTQYF,TGTGCCAGCAGCCAAGACCTCCTACTAGCGGGAGTATCGGATACGCAGTATTTT
NA,few,TRBV10-3,TRBJ1-1,CASSTGGQNTEAFF,TGTGCCTCTTCAACAGGCGGCCAGAACACTGAAGCTTTCTTT
NA,NA,TRBV30,TRBJ2-1,CAWSSGLLPNEQFF,TGTGCCTGGAGTTCCGGGTTACTCCCGAATGAGCAGTTCTTC